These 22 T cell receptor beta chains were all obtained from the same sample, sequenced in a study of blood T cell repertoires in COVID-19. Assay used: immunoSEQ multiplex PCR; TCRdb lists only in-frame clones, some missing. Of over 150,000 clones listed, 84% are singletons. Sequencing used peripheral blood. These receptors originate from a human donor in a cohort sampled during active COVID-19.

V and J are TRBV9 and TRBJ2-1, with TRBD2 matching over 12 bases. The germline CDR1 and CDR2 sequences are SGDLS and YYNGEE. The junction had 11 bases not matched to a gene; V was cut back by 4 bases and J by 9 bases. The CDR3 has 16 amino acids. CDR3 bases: TGTGCCAGCAGCCCCCGTTCTAGCGGGAGGGCCACTGAGCAGTTCTTC. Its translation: CASSPRSSGRATEQFF.

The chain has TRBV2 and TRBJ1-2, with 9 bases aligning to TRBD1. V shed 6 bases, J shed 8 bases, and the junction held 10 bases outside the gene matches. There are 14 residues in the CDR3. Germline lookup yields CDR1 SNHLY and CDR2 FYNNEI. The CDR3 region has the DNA TGTGCCAGCAGGGGGGACAGGGCTCAATTCGGCTACACCTTC. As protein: CASRGDRAQFGYTF.

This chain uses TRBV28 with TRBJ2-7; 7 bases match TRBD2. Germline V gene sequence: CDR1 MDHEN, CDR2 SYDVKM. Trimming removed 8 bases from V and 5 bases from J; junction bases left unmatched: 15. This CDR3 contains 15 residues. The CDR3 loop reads CASGVGGSPGDEQYF. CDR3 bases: TGTGCCAGCGGCGTGGGCGGGAGTCCTGGGGACGAGCAGTACTTC. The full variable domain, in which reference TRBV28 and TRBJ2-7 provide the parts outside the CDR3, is DVKVTQSSRYLVKRTGEKVFLECVQDMDHENMFWYRQDPGLGLRLIYFSYDVKMKEKGDIPEGYSVSREKKERFSLILESASTNQTSMYLCASGVGGSPGDEQYFGPGTRLTVT.

For the CDR3, the DNA is TGTGCCAGCAGCCACTGGGGACTAGCAGGCGAGCAGTTCTTC. Its translation is CASSHWGLAGEQFF. The gene calls are TRBV3-1 (or the pseudogene TRBV3-2) and TRBJ2-1; the match to TRBD2 covers 9 bases. CDR1 and CDR2 from the germline V gene are LGHDT and YNNKEL (reference sequence). The ends lost 3 bases at V and 10 bases at J; junction bases unmatched: 7. The CDR3 covers 14 residues.

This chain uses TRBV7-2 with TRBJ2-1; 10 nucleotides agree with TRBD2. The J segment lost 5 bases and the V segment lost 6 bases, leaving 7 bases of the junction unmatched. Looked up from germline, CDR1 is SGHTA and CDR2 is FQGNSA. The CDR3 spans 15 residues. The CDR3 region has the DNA TGTGCCAGCAGGCCGACTAGCGGGTGGAACAATGAGCAGTTCTTC. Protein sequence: CASRPTSGWNNEQFF.

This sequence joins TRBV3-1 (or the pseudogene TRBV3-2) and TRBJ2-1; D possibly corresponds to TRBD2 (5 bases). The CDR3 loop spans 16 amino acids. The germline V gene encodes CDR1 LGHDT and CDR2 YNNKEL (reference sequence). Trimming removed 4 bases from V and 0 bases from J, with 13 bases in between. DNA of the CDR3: TGTGCCAGCAGCCCCTGGACTGGTAGCTCCTACAATGAGCAGTTCTTC. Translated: CASSPWTGSSYNEQFF.

CDR3 loop: CASSSDDRSTQYF. The CDR3 DNA follows: TGCGCCAGCAGTTCCGATGACAGGTCGACCCAGTACTTC. The gene calls are TRBV5-1 and TRBJ2-5; tentatively, D is TRBD1 (6 bases). Germline V gives CDR1 SGHRS, CDR2 YFSETQ. The V gene lost 5 bases and the J gene lost 7 bases, with 15 bases spanning the gap. The CDR3 is 13 residues long.

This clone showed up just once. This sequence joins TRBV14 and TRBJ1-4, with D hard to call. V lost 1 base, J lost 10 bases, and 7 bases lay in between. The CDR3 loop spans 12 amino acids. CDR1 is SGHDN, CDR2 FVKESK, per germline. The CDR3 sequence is CASSQAEVKLFF. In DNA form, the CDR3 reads TGTGCCAGCAGCCAAGCGGAGGTAAAACTGTTTTTT.

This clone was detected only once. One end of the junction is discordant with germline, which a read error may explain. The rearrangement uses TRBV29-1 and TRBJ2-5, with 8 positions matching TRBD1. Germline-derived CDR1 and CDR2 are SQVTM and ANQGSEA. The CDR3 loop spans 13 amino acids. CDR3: CSVLLTSGGSINF. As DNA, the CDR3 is TGCAGCGTTCTCTTAACCTCAGGGGGCTCAATCAACTTC.

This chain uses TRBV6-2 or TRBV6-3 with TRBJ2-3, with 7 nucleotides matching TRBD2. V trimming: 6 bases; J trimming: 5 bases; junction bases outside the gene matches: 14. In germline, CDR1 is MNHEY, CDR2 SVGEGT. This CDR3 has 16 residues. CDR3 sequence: CASSLPGAAGVDTQYF. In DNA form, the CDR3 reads TGTGCCAGCAGCCTACCCGGGGCCGCGGGAGTAGATACGCAGTATTTT.

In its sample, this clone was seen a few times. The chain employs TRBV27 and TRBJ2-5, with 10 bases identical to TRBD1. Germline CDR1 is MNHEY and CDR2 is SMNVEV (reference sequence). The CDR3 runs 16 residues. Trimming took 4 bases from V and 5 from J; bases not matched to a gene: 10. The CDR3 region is CASSSKRDRGWETQYF. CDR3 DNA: TGTGCCAGCAGTTCAAAACGGGACAGGGGCTGGGAGACCCAGTACTTC.

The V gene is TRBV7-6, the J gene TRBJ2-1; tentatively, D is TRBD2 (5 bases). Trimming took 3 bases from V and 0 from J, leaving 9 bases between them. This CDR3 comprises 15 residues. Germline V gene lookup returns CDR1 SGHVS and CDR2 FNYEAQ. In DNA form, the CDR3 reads TGTGCCAGCAGCTTCGTTGGGAGCTCCTACAATGAGCAGTTCTTC. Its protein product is CASSFVGSSYNEQFF. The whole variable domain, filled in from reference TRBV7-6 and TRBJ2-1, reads GAGVSQSPRYKVTKRGQDVALRCDPISGHVSLYWYRQALGQGPEFLTYFNYEAQQDKSGLPNDRFSAERPEGSISTLTIQRTEQRDSAMYRCASSFVGSSYNEQFFGPGTRLTVL.

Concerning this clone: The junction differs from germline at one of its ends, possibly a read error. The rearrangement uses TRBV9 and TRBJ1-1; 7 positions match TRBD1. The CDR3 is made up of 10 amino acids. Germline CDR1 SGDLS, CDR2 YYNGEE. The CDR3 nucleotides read TGTGCCAGCAGCGTAGACAGGGGCTCGTTT. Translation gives CASSVDRGSF. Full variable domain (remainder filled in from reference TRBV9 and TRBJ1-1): DSGVTQTPKHLITATGQRVTLRCSPRSGDLSVYWYQQSLDQGLQFLIQYYNGEERAKGNILERFSAQQFPDLHSELNLSSLELGDSALYFCASSVDRGSFGQGTRLTVV.

The CDR3 region has the DNA TGTGCCAGCAGGAGGGACAGGGGCGGCGAGCAGTACTTC. Translation gives CASRRDRGGEQYF. This chain connects TRBV3-1 (or the pseudogene TRBV3-2) to TRBJ2-7; TRBD1 aligns across 10 bases. The V gene end was trimmed by 6 bases and the J gene end by 6 bases; junction bases not matched to a gene: 5. The germline gives CDR1 LGHDT, CDR2 YNNKEL (reference sequence). The CDR3 loop spans 13 amino acids.

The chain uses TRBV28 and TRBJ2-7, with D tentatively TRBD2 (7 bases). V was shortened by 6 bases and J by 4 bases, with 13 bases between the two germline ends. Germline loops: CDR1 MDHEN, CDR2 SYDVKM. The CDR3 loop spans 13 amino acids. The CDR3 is CASRGGGRYEQYF. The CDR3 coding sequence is TGTGCCAGCAGGGGAGGGGGAAGGTACGAGCAGTACTTC.

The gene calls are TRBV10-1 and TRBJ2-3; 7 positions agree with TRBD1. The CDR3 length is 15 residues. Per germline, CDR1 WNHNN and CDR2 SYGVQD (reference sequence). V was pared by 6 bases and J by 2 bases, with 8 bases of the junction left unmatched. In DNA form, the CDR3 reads TGCGCCAGCAGCGGGGACAGCGATTTCACAGATACGCAGTATTTT. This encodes CASSGDSDFTDTQYF.

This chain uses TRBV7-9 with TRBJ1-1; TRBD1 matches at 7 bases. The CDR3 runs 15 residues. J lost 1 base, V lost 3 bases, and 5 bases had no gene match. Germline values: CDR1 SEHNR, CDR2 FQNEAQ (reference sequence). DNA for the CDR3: TGTGCCAGCAGCTTTGGGACAGTACGGAACACTGAAGCTTTCTTT. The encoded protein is CASSFGTVRNTEAFF.

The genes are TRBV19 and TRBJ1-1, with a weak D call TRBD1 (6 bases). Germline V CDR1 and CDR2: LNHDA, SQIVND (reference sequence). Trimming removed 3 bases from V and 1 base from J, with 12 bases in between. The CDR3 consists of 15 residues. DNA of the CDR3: TGTGCCAGTAGTATTGGGGGCAGGCCGAACACTGAAGCTTTCTTT. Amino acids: CASSIGGRPNTEAFF. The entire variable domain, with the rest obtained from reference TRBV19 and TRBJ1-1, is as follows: DGGITQSPKYLFRKEGQNVTLSCEQNLNHDAMYWYRQDPGQGLRLIYYSQIVNDFQKGDIAEGYSVSREKKESFPLTVTSAQKNPTAFYLCASSIGGRPNTEAFFGQGTRLTVV.

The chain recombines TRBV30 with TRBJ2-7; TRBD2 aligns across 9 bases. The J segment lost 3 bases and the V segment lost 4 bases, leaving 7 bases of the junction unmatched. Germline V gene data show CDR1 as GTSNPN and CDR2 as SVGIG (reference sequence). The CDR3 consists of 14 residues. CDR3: CAWNLAGGFYEQYF. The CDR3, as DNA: TGTGCCTGGAATTTGGCGGGAGGGTTCTACGAGCAGTACTTC.

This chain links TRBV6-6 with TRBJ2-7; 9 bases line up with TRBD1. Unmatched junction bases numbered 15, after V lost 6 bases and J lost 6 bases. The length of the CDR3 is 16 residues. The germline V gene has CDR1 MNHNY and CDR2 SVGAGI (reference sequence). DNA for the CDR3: TGTGCCAGCAGCCCCTATCCGGGACAGGGTTCCCTCGAGCAGTACTTC. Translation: CASSPYPGQGSLEQYF.

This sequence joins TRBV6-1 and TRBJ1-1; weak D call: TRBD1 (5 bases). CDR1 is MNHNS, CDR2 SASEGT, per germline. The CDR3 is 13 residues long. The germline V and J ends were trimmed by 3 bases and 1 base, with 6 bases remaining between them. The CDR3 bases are TGTGCCAGCAGTGATAGGGGGAACACTGAAGCTTTCTTT. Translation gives CASSDRGNTEAFF.

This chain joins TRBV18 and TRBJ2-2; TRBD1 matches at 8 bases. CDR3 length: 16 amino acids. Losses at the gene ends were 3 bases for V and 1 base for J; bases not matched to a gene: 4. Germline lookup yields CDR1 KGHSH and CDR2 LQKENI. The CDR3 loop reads CASSPLDRGNTGELFF. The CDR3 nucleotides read TGTGCCAGCTCACCCCTCGACAGGGGGAACACCGGGGAGCTGTTTTTT.